This T cell receptor beta chain emerged from a study of PD-1 blockade in mismatch repair-deficient tumors. Study-wide background: Patients had about 13 mismatch repair-deficient cancer types and were previously treated and progressing.

Every patient had mismatch repair deficiency by PCR or immunohistochemistry. V shed 0 bases and J shed 7 bases, with 12 bases lying between them. The germline V gene has CDR1 GTSNPN and CDR2 SVGIG (reference sequence). CDR3 length: 13 amino acids. Data came from immunoSEQ multiplex PCR; TCRdb stores just in-frame clones and leaves some out. The sample contains about 120,000 clones, more than 70% of which appear only once. A remark on this clone: Its antigen is unknown.

Study-wide points: Rapid post-treatment expansion, then contraction, generally preceding radiologic response, marked tumor-resident clones.

The chain is built from TRBV30 and TRBJ1-2, with D tentatively TRBD1 (6 bases). This TCR was sampled from an adult with mismatch repair-deficient cancer. The specimen comprised peripheral blood, sampled approximately 71 weeks after starting pembrolizumab. CDR3 residues: CAWSVNTGFGYTF. The CDR3 DNA reads TGTGCCTGGAGTGTAAACACAGGGTTTGGCTACACCTTC.